These T cell receptor beta chains were read from a single sample in a study of CD8 T cells in ankylosing spondylitis. One entry per CDR3 protein, called by TCRdb with MiXCR from the 5' RACE reads. In the table there are 330,000 or so distinct CDR3 sequences, around 8% of which are singletons. Sequencing was performed on blood, either unsorted or a sorted T cell fraction (not recorded which). All receptors come from a male donor with ankylosing spondylitis. Each CDR3 is given with its conserved first and last residue. The order of the fields is clone size, V gene, J gene, CDR3 protein. Only some rows state a clone size, as once, few, many or a class for expanded clones.

many	TRBV6-1	TRBJ2-2	CASSGPLFTGELFF
few	TRBV4-2	TRBJ1-4	CASSSPGTTIGNEKLFF
.	TRBV5-1	TRBJ2-5	CASSFREGGETQYF
.	TRBV5-1	TRBJ2-7	CASSPGDPYEQYF
.	TRBV7-3	TRBJ2-3	CASSLGTASSTDTQYF
.	TRBV27	TRBJ2-5	CASRATSGRIRETQYF
few	TRBV12-3/TRBV12-4	TRBJ1-1	CASRPDAGFDTEAFF
many	TRBV20-1	TRBJ2-7	CSARDGAIVEQYF
few	TRBV15	TRBJ2-7	CATSPRTGSNYEQYF
few	TRBV11-2	TRBJ2-3	CASSLIAASTDTQYF
.	TRBV7-9	TRBJ1-1	CASSLVAILAGEAFF
many	TRBV15	TRBJ2-1	CATSRDRSAGDTYNEQFF
.	TRBV7-6	TRBJ2-6	CASSLMASSVISGANVLTF
few	TRBV28	TRBJ2-7	CASSRYGHAYEQYF
many	TRBV11-1	TRBJ2-1	CASSLGTKQFF
many	TRBV20-1	TRBJ2-1	CSASKGLAGSNEHFF
few	TRBV14	TRBJ2-3	CASSPDRWGADTQYF
few	TRBV12-3/TRBV12-4	TRBJ1-6	CASSDGRSTYNSPLHF
.	TRBV11-2	TRBJ2-4	CASSLEVGVTSIQYF
few	TRBV5-1	TRBJ2-2	CASSLMPGAIGELFF
few	TRBV9	TRBJ1-1	CASSPTLGWNTEAFF
many	TRBV4-2	TRBJ2-6	CASSHYSAGANVLTF